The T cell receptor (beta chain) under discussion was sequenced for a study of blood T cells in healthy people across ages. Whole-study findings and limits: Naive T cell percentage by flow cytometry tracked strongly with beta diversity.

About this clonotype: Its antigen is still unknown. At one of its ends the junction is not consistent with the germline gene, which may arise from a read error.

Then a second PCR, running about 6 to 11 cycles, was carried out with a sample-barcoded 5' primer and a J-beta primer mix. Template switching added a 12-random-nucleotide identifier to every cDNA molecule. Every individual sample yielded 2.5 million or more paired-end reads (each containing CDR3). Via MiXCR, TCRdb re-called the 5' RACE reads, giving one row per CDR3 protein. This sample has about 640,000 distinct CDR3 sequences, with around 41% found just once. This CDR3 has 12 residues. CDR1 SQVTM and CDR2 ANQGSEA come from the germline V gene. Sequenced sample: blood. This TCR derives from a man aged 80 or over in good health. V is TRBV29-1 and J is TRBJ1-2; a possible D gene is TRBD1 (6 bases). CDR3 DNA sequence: TGCAGCGTTGAAGGTGGGGGCAATGGCTGCACCTTC. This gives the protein CSVEGGGNGCTF.